Listed below are T cell receptor beta chains from one sample, sequenced in a study of T cell responses to AZD1222 COVID-19 vaccine. Libraries were prepared by immunoSEQ multiplex PCR; TCRdb keeps only in-frame clonotypes and omits some of them. The sample includes some 140,000 clones, roughly 90% of them seen just once. The material sequenced was peripheral blood, taken on day 0 of AZD1222 vaccination. These receptors were taken from an adult in good health. CDR3s include the opening cysteine and the closing phenylalanine or tryptophan. D genes are given only for firm matches. Not every row has a clone size; where given, it reads once, few, many or a size class.

NA	TRBV2	TRBD1	TRBJ1-4	CASSRQGFNEKLFF	TGTGCCAGCAGTAGACAGGGCTTCAATGAAAAACTGTTTTTT
NA	TRBV18	TRBD1	TRBJ2-5	CASSPLTGQRGETQYF	TGTGCCAGCTCACCACTGACAGGGCAAAGGGGAGAGACCCAGTACTTC
few	TRBV19	NA	TRBJ1-3	CASTPTGHTIYF	TGTGCCAGTACCCCGACAGGACACACCATATATTTT
NA	TRBV4-3	NA	TRBJ1-1	CASSPNAGVANTEAFF	TGCGCCAGCAGCCCTAACGCAGGCGTAGCGAACACTGAAGCTTTCTTT
NA	TRBV6-6	NA	TRBJ1-4	CASSFTNEKLFF	TGTGCCAGCAGTTTTACCAATGAAAAACTGTTTTTT
NA	TRBV30	NA	TRBJ2-7	CAWGRNFEGVVRREQYF	TGTGCCTGGGGGAGGAACTTCGAGGGAGTGGTTAGACGCGAGCAGTACTTC
NA	TRBV19	NA	TRBJ2-3	CASSTSELPDTQYF	TGTGCCAGTAGTACCTCAGAATTGCCAGATACGCAGTATTTT
NA	TRBV28	NA	TRBJ1-5	CASSAEGNQPQHF	TGTGCCAGCAGTGCAGAAGGCAATCAGCCCCAGCATTTT
NA	TRBV4-3	NA	TRBJ1-6	CASSQEGIGSPLHF	TGCGCCAGCAGCCAAGAAGGGATAGGGTCACCCCTCCACTTT
NA	TRBV28	TRBD1	TRBJ1-3	CASSLDREEHTIYF	TGTGCCAGCAGCCTGGACAGGGAGGAACACACCATATATTTT
once	TRBV5-1	NA	TRBJ1-1	CASSLPRNTEAFF	TGCGCCAGCAGCTTGCCTAGGAACACTGAAGCTTTCTTT
NA	TRBV7-2	TRBD2	TRBJ2-1	CASRLAGGRYNEQFF	TGTGCCAGCAGACTAGCGGGAGGTCGCTACAATGAGCAGTTCTTC
NA	TRBV7-8	NA	TRBJ1-4	CASSQFVGGKEKLFF	TGTGCCAGCTCCCAATTTGTGGGGGGTAAAGAAAAACTGTTTTTT
NA	TRBV15	NA	TRBJ1-3	CATSAHGQIGNTIYF	TGTGCCACCAGCGCCCATGGACAGATAGGAAACACCATATATTTT
NA	TRBV6-5	NA	TRBJ1-3	CASSRDNGNTIYF	TGTGCCAGCAGCCGGGACAATGGAAACACCATATATTTT
NA	TRBV5-1	NA	TRBJ1-2	CASITSTGPYGYTF	TGCGCCAGCATAACTTCGACGGGCCCTTATGGCTACACCTTC
few	TRBV7-2	TRBD2	TRBJ2-3	CASGTSSDTQYF	TGTGCCAGCGGGACTAGCTCAGATACGCAGTATTTT
once	TRBV5-1	NA	TRBJ1-1	CASSSAGAPNTEAFF	TGCGCCAGCAGCTCAGCAGGGGCCCCGAACACTGAAGCTTTCTTT
NA	TRBV29-1	TRBD2	TRBJ2-3	CSAPSGTREDTQYF	TGCAGCGCACCTAGCGGGACTCGGGAAGATACGCAGTATTTT
NA	TRBV3-1/TRBV3-2	TRBD1	TRBJ1-2	CASSRTGNGYTF	TGTGCCAGCAGCCGGACAGGGAATGGCTACACCTTC
NA	TRBV7-9	NA	TRBJ1-1	CASSLSPEAFF	TGTGCCAGCAGCTTAAGTCCTGAAGCTTTCTTT
NA	TRBV9	TRBD2	TRBJ2-7	CASSVGLVSYEQYF	TGTGCCAGCAGCGTTGGACTAGTGTCCTACGAGCAGTACTTC
once	TRBV6-5	TRBD2	TRBJ2-7	CASSQSTSGTYEQYF	TGTGCCAGCAGTCAGAGCACTAGCGGGACCTACGAGCAGTACTTC
NA	TRBV18	TRBD1	TRBJ2-5	CASSPGGQGTETQYF	TGTGCCAGCTCCCCAGGAGGACAGGGGACAGAGACCCAGTACTTC
NA	TRBV19	NA	TRBJ2-7	CASIHRLVYEQYF	TGTGCCAGTATTCATAGACTAGTTTACGAGCAGTACTTC
NA	TRBV3-1/TRBV3-2	TRBD2	TRBJ2-7	CASTPGLAGPGEQYF	TGTGCCAGCACCCCGGGGCTAGCGGGACCGGGGGAGCAGTACTTC
NA	TRBV24-1	NA	TRBJ2-7	CATSDAGRYEQYF	TGTGCCACCAGTGACGCCGGCCGCTACGAGCAGTACTTC
once	TRBV18	NA	TRBJ1-1	CASSPSGISEAFF	TGTGCCAGCTCACCGTCAGGGATCTCTGAAGCTTTCTTT
NA	TRBV30	NA	TRBJ1-3	CAWSERAPRTIYF	TGTGCCTGGAGTGAAAGGGCGCCGCGCACCATATATTTT
few	TRBV2	TRBD1	TRBJ1-5	CASRSRDRENQPQHF	TGTGCCAGCAGATCGAGGGACAGGGAAAATCAGCCCCAGCATTTT
few	TRBV7-2	NA	TRBJ1-2	CASSPLGVGYTF	TGTGCCAGCAGCCCCCTGGGGGTGGGCTACACCTTC
NA	TRBV6-1	NA	TRBJ1-5	CASSEILTGGGNQPQHF	TGTGCCAGCAGTGAAATCCTGACAGGCGGCGGCAATCAGCCCCAGCATTTT
NA	TRBV7-3	NA	TRBJ1-2	CASSPSSSTPYYTF	TGTGCCAGCAGCCCATCGTCATCGACACCCTACTACACCTTC
NA	TRBV30	NA	TRBJ1-2	CAWSVLRTVGYGYTF	TGTGCCTGGAGTGTACTCCGGACAGTTGGGTATGGCTACACCTTC
NA	TRBV10-3	NA	TRBJ2-7	CAISVTTGRAGEQYF	TGTGCCATCAGTGTAACGACAGGGAGGGCGGGCGAGCAGTACTTC
many	TRBV4-3	TRBD2	TRBJ2-7	CASSHNSGFGYEQYF	TGCGCCAGCAGCCATAATAGCGGGTTTGGGTACGAGCAGTACTTC
once	TRBV10-3	NA	TRBJ2-2	CASLGGAYTGELFF	TGTGCCTCTCTTGGGGGAGCGTACACCGGGGAGCTGTTTTTT
NA	TRBV13	TRBD2	TRBJ2-7	CASSRTRGVEQYF	TGTGCCAGCAGCCGGACCCGGGGGGTCGAGCAGTACTTC
NA	TRBV19	TRBD1	TRBJ2-1	CASSIFRGTGRRSNEQFF	TGTGCCAGTAGTATATTCCGCGGGACAGGGCGGCGTTCGAATGAGCAGTTCTTC
NA	TRBV28	TRBD2	TRBJ2-5	CASRAGTSGGAQYF	TGTGCCAGCAGGGCCGGGACTAGCGGCGGGGCCCAGTACTTC
NA	TRBV7-9	NA	TRBJ2-1	CASSPMLGYNEQFF	TGTGCCAGCAGCCCAATGTTGGGCTACAATGAGCAGTTCTTC
NA	TRBV30	NA	TRBJ1-6	CAWRPLNSPLHF	TGTGCCTGGAGGCCCTTAAATTCACCCCTCCACTTT
NA	TRBV28	NA	TRBJ2-6	CASSFPGRTGKGANVLTF	TGTGCCAGCAGTTTTCCGGGCCGAACAGGGAAGGGGGCCAACGTCCTGACTTTC
NA	TRBV9	NA	TRBJ1-1	CASSVDGTFGAPGTEAFF	TGTGCCAGCAGCGTAGATGGGACGTTTGGGGCGCCGGGCACTGAAGCTTTCTTT
NA	TRBV7-9	NA	TRBJ1-2	CASSLRGGRDGYTF	TGTGCCAGCAGCCTTCGGGGAGGGAGGGATGGCTACACCTTC
NA	TRBV6-2/TRBV6-3	TRBD2	TRBJ2-5	CASSHGTPRRSGSEGETQYF	TGTGCCAGCAGTCACGGGACCCCTCGGCGCAGCGGGAGCGAAGGAGAGACCCAGTACTTC